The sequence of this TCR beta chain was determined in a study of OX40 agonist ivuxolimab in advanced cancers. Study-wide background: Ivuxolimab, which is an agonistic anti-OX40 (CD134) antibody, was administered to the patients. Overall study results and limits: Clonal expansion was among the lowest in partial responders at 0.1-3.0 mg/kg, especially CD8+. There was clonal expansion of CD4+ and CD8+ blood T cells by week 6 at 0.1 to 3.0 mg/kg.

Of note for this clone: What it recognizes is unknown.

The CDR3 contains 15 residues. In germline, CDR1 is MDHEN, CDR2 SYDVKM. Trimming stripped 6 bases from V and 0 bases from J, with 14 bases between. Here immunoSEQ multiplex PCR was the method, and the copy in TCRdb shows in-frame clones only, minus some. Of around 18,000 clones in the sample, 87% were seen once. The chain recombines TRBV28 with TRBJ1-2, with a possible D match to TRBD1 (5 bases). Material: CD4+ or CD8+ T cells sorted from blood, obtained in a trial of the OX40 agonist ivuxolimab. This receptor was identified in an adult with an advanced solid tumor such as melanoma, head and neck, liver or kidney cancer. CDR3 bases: TGTGCCAGCAGCCCAATGACAGCTACTAACTATGGCTACACCTTC. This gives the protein CASSPMTATNYGYTF.